This T cell receptor (beta chain) came from a study of beta chain features in type 1 diabetes. Study-level points and caveats: The similarity of naive, central memory and Treg TCRB repertoires appeared greater among patients than among healthy donors.

With regard to this clone: The antigen is undetermined.

Approximately 100 mL of blood, on average, came from one heparinised draw per donor. Without exception, sorted populations had purity beyond 95%. CDR1 and CDR2 (germline): SGHDT, YYEEEE. Trimming took off 6 bases at V and 2 bases at J, with 13 bases between the two ends. The CDR3 extends over 14 amino acids. TCRB transcripts that were expressed got sequenced, as all of the isolated RNA had been reverse transcribed. About 3.6 million reads on average were seen across naive, central memory and regulatory T cell samples. Using immunoSEQ multiplex PCR, the repertoire was profiled, and TCRdb retains in-frame clones only, with some absent. The profile shows 360,000 or so clones, 15% to 20% of them singletons.

This TCR derives from a woman aged 18-29 years in good health. V usage is TRBV5-6 and J usage is TRBJ2-3; D call uncertain. Sequencing was carried out using naive CD4+ T cells from blood. The CDR3: CASTDSVVTDTQYF. As DNA, the CDR3 is TGTGCCAGCACCGACTCGGTCGTCACAGATACGCAGTATTTT.